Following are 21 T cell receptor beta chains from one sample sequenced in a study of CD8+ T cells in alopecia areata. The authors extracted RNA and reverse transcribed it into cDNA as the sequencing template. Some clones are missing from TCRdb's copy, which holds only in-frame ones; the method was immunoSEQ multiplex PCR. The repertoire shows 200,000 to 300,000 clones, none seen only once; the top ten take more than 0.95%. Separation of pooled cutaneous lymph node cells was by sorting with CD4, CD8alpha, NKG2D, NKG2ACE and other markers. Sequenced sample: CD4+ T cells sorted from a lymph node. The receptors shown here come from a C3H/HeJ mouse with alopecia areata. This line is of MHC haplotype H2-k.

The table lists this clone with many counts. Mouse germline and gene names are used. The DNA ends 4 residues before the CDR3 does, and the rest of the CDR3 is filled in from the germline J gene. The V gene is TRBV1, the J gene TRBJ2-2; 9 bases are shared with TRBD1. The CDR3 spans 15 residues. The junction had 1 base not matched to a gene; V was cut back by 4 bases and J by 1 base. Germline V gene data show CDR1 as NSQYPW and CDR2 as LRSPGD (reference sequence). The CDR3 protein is CTCSGTGVNTGQLYF. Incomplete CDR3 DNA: TGCACCTGCAGTGGGACAGGGGTAAACACCGGG.

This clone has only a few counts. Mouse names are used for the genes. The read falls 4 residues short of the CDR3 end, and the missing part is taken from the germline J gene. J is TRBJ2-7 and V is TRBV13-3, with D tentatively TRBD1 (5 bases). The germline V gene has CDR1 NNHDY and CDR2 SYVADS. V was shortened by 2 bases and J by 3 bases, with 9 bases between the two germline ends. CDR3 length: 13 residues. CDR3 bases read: TGTGCCAGCAGTGAAGAGGACATCTAT. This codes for CASSEEDIY. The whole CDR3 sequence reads CASSEEDIYEQYF.

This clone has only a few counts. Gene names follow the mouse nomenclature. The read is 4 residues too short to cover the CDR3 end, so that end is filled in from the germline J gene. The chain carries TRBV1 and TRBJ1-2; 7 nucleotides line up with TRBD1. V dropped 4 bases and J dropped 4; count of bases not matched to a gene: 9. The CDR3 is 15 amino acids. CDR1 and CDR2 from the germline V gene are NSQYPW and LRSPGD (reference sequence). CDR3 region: CTCSGEGARGSDYTF. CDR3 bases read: TGCACCTGCAGTGGGGAGGGGGCGCGGGGCTCC.

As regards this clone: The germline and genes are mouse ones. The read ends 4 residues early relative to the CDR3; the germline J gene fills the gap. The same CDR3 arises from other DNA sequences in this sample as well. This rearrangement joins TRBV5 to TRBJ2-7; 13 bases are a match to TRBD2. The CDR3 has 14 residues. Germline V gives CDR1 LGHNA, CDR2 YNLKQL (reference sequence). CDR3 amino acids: CASSQDWGGDEQYF. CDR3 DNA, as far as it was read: TGTGCCAGCAGCCAGGACTGGGGGGGCGAT.

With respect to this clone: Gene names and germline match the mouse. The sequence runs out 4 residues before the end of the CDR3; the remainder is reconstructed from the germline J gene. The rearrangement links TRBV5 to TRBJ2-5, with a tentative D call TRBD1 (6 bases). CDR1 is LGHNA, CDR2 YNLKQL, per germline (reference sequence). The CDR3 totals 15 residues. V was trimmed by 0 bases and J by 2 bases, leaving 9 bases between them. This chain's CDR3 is CASSQEGTSQDTQYF. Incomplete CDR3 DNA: TGTGCCAGCAGCCAAGAGGGGACATCCCAAGAC.

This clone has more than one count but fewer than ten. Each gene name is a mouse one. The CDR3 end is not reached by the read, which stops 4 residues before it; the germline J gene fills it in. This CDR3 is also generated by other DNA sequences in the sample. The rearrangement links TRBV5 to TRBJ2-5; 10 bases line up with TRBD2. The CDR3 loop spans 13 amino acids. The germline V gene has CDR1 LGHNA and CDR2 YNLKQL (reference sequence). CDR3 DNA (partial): TGTGCCAGCAGCCAGGACTGGGGGGAC. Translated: CASSQDWGD. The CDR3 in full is CASSQDWGDTQYF.

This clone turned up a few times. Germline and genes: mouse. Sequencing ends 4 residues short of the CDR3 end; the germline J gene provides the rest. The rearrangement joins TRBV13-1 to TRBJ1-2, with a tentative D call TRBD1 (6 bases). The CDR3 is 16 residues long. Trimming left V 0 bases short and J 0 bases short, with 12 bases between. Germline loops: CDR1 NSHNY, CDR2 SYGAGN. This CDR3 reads CASSDARDTPNSDYTF. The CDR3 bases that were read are TGTGCCAGCAGTGATGCAAGGGACACTCCAAACTCC.

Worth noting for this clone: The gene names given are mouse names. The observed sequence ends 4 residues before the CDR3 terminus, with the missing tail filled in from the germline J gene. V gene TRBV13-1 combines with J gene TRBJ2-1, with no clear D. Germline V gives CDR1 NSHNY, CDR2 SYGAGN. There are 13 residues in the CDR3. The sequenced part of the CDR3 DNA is TGTGCCAGCAGTGATGCATTTGGGGCT. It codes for CASSDAFGA. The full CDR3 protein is CASSDAFGAEQFF.

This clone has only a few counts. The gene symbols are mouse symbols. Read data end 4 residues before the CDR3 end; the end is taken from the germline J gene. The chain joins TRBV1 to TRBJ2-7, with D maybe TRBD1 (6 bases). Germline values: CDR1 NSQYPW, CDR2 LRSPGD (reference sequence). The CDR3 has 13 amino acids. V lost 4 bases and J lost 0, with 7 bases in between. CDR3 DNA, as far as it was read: TGCACCTGCAGTGGGACAGACTCCTAT. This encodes CTCSGTDSY. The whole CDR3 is CTCSGTDSYEQYF.

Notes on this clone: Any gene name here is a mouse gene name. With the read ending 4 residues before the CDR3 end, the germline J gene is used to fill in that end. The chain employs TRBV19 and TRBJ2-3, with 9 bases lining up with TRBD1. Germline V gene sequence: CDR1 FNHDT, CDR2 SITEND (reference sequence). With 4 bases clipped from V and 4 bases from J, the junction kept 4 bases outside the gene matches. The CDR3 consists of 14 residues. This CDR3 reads CASSPGQGTETLYF. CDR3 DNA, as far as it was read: TGTGCCAGCAGTCCAGGACAGGGGACAGAA. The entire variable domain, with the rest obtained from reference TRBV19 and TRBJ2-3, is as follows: GGIITQTPKFLIGQEGQKLTLKCQQNFNHDTMYWYRQDSGKGLRLIYYSITENDLQKGDLSEGYDASREKKSSFSLTVTSAQKNEMAVFLCASSPGQGTETLYFGSGTRLTVL.

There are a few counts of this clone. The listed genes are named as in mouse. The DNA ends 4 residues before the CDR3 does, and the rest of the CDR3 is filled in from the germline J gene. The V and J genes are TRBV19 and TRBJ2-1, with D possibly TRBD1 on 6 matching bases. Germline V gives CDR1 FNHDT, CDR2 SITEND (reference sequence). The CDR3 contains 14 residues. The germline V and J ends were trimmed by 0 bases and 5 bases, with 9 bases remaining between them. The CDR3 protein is CASSIGDINAEQFF. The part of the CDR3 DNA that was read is TGTGCCAGCAGTATAGGGGACATTAATGCT.

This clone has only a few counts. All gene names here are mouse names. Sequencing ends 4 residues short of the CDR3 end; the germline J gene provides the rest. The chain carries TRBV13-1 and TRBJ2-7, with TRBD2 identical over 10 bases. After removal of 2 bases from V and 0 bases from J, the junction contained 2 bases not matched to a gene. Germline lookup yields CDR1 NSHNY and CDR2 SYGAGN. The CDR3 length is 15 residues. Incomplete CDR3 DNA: TGTGCCAGCAGTGACTGGGGGGGCGCCTCCTAT. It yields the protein CASSDWGGASY. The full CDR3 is CASSDWGGASYEQYF.

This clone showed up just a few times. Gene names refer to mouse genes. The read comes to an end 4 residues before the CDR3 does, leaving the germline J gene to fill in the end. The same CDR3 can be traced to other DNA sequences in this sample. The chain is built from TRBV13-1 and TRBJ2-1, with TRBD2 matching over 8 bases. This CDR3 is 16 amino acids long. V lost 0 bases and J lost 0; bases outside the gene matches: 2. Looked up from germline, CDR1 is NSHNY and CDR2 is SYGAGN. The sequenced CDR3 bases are TGTGCCAGCAGTGATGCTTGGGGGGGTAACTATGCT. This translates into CASSDAWGGNYA. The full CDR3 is CASSDAWGGNYAEQFF.

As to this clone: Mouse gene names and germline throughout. The DNA read from the CDR3 is TGTGCCAGCAGTAGGACTTTTAACACCGGG. It yields the protein CASSRTFNTG. In full, the CDR3 reads CASSRTFNTGQLYF. This chain links TRBV13-1 with TRBJ2-2, with a possible D match to TRBD2 (5 bases). The read is 4 residues too short to cover the CDR3 end, so that end is filled in from the germline J gene. The V gene's germline CDR1 is NSHNY and CDR2 SYGAGN. Trimming took 4 bases from V and 2 from J, leaving 9 bases between them. CDR3 length: 14 residues.

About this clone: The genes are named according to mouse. The CDR3 here is CASSLLANQDTQYF. The CDR3 DNA, read in part, is TGTGCCAGCAGCCTACTGGCTAACCAAGAC. The chain recombines TRBV19 with TRBJ2-5, with a possible D match to TRBD2 (5 bases). The read halts 4 residues ahead of the CDR3 end, with the missing end drawn from the germline J gene. The V gene's germline CDR1 is FNHDT and CDR2 SITEND (reference sequence). The CDR3 has 14 residues. V was trimmed by 5 bases and J by 0 bases, leaving 10 bases between them. Together with reference TRBV19 and TRBJ2-5, the CDR3 gives the full variable domain: GGIITQTPKFLIGQEGQKLTLKCQQNFNHDTMYWYRQDSGKGLRLIYYSITENDLQKGDLSEGYDASREKKSSFSLTVTSAQKNEMAVFLCASSLLANQDTQYFGPGTRLLVL.

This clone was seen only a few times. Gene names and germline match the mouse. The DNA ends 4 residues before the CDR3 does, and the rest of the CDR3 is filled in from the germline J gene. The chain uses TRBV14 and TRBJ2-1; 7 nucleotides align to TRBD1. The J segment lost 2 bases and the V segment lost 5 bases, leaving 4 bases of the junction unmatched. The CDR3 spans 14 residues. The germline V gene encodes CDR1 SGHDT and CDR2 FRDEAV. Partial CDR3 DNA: TGTGCCAGCAGGCCCGGGACAGACTATGCT. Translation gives CASRPGTDYA. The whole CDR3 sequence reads CASRPGTDYAEQFF.

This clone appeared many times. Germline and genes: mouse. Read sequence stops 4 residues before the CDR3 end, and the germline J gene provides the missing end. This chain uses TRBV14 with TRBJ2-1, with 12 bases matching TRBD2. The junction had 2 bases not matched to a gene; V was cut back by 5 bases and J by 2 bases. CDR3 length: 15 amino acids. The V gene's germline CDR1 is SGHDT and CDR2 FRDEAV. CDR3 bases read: TGTGCCAGCAGACGGACTGGGGGGGACTATGCT. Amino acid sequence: CASRRTGGDYA. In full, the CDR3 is CASRRTGGDYAEQFF.

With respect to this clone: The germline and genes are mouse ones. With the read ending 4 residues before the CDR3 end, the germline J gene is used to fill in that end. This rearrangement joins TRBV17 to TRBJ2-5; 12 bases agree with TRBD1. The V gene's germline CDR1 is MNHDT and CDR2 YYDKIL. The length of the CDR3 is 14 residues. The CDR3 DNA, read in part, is TGTGCTAGCGACACCGGGACAGGGGGCGAC. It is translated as CASDTGTGGD. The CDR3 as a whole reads CASDTGTGGDTQYF.

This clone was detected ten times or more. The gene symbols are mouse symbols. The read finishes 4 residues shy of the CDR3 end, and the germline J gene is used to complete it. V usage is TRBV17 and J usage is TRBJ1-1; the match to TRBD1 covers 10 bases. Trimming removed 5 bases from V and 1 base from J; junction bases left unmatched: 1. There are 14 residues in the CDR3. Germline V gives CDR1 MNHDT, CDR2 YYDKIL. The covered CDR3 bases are TGTGCTAGCAGTGGACAGGGGGGAAACACA. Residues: CASSGQGGNT. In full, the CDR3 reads CASSGQGGNTEVFF.

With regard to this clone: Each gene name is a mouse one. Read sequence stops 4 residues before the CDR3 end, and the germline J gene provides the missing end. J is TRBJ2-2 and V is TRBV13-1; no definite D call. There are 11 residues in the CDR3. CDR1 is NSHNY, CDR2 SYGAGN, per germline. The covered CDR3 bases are TGTGCCAGCAGTGATGCAGGG. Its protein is CASSDAG. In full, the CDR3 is CASSDAGQLYF.

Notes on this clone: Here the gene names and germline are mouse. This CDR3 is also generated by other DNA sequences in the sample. This CDR3 reads CASSLSGGNQDTQYF. CDR3 bases read: TGTGCCAGCTCTCTCTCTGGGGGCAACCAAGAC. The J gene is TRBJ2-5, the V gene TRBV12-1, with D possibly TRBD2 on 7 matching bases. The missing CDR3 end, 4 residues past where the read stops, is filled in from the germline J gene. The V end was cut by 0 bases, the J end by 0 bases, with 9 bases between. Germline values: CDR1 SGHSN, CDR2 HYEKVE. CDR3 length: 15 residues.